This entry lists 17 T cell receptor beta chains sequenced from one sample in a study of molecular identifiers for immune sequencing clone quantification (dated by TCRdb to the late 2010s). The library was produced with PCR. Reads for this sample came from an Illumina HiSeq 4000. TCRdb applied fastp at Q25 and MiXCR to the public reads, then kept only in-frame beta chains. Here each entry gathers all rows of one CDR3 protein and keeps the most common genes and DNA. A total of about 640,000 distinct CDR3 sequences appear in this sample, 15% to 20% of them only once. The top ten constitute 0.7% to 1% of the sample. The sequenced sample consisted of naive CD8+ T cells from blood, with Jurkat cell RNA spiked in. In light of the paper, this sample's cell subset or site label describes: FACS-sorted CD8+CD4-CCR7+CD45RA+ naive T cells. The receptors come from a human donor in good health. Some libraries in this study had Jurkat cell RNA spiked in.

This clonotype has a handful of counts. J is TRBJ1-1 and V is TRBV3-1; D may be TRBD1 (5 bases). From germline, CDR1 is LGHDT and CDR2 YNNKEL (reference sequence). V was clipped by 1 base and J by 0 bases, with 12 bases between them. CDR3 length: 16 residues. As DNA, the CDR3 is TGTGCCAGCAGCCAAGTCGGAGGGGCCATGAACACTGAAGCTTTCTTT. This encodes CASSQVGGAMNTEAFF.

This clonotype was found many times. The chain uses TRBV30 and TRBJ2-7; 9 nucleotides align to TRBD2. CDR1 and CDR2 (germline): GTSNPN, SVGIG (reference sequence). This CDR3 is 16 amino acids long. Germline trimming cut 1 base from V and 9 bases from J; bases unmatched to any gene: 16. CDR3 protein: CAWSGVRVLAGFGQYF. The CDR3, as DNA: TGTGCCTGGAGTGGGGTTCGCGTCCTAGCGGGATTCGGGCAGTACTTC.

This clonotype was observed a few times. The CDR3 sequence is CASSSTWGGADRQGTDTQYF. For the CDR3, the DNA is TGTGCCAGCAGCTCAACATGGGGGGGGGCAGACAGGCAAGGCACAGATACGCAGTATTTT. The chain is built from TRBV7-9 and TRBJ2-3; D may be TRBD2 (7 bases). Trimming shortened V by 4 bases and J by 1 base, and 27 bases separated the two germline ends. The germline CDR1 and CDR2 sequences are SEHNR and FQNEAQ (reference sequence). The CDR3 loop spans 20 amino acids. The complete variable domain, with remaining parts taken from reference TRBV7-9 and TRBJ2-3, reads DTGVSQNPRHKITKRGQNVTFRCDPISEHNRLYWYRQTLGQGPEFLTYFQNEAQLEKSRLLSDRFSAERPKGSFSTLEIQRTEQGDSAMYLCASSSTWGGADRQGTDTQYFGPGTRLTVL.

In its sample, this clonotype was seen many times. The V gene is TRBV5-4, the J gene TRBJ2-2; 7 bases match TRBD2. The V and J ends lost 10 bases and 0 bases, in that order; junction bases with no gene match: 6. The CDR3 is 14 residues long. Germline CDR1 SGHNT, CDR2 YYREEE (reference sequence). The CDR3 sequence is CAGGGPSNTGELFF. CDR3 in DNA: TGTGCCGGGGGGGGACCGTCGAACACCGGGGAGCTGTTTTTT.

As regards this clonotype: A much larger clone is a single base away; this may be a read error. The V call is TRBV20-1, the J call TRBJ2-7; 7 bases fit TRBD1. The germline V gene encodes CDR1 DFQATT and CDR2 SNEGSKA (reference sequence). The CDR3 is 16 residues long. Losses at the gene ends were 3 bases for V and 4 bases for J; bases not matched to a gene: 15. The CDR3 sequence: CSARGTVYGPVYEQYF. CDR3 DNA sequence: TGCAGTGCTAGGGGGACAGTGTATGGCCCTGTTTACGAGCAGTACTTC.

The sample holds many counts of this clonotype. The chain carries TRBV7-9 and TRBJ2-7; D unresolved. The CDR3 length is 10 residues. The germline CDR1 and CDR2 sequences are SEHNR and FQNEAQ (reference sequence). V gave up 5 bases and J gave up 5 bases, with 4 bases separating them. DNA for the CDR3: TGTGCCAGCAGCGGGAACGAGCAGTACTTC. Its protein product is CASSGNEQYF.

This clonotype was seen at least ten times. The CDR3: CASSIEDRGLTGELFF. The CDR3 DNA follows: TGTGCCAGCAGCATTGAGGACAGGGGGCTCACCGGGGAGCTGTTTTTT. The chain recombines TRBV7-6 with TRBJ2-2; 11 bases are a match to TRBD1. The junction had 6 bases not matched to a gene; V was cut back by 5 bases and J by 4 bases. CDR3 length equals 16 residues. In germline, CDR1 is SGHVS, CDR2 FNYEAQ. The variable domain in full, completed from reference TRBV7-6 and TRBJ2-2, reads GAGVSQSPRYKVTKRGQDVALRCDPISGHVSLYWYRQALGQGPEFLTYFNYEAQQDKSGLPNDRFSAERPEGSISTLTIQRTEQRDSAMYRCASSIEDRGLTGELFFGEGSRLTVL.

V usage is TRBV4-1 and J usage is TRBJ2-5; 7 bases match TRBD1. The V and J ends lost 1 base and 5 bases, in that order; junction bases with no gene match: 4. CDR3 length: 14 residues. CDR1 and CDR2 from the germline V gene are MGHRA and YSYEKL. CDR3 amino acids: CASSQVTGAETQYF. The CDR3 DNA reads as TGCGCCAGCAGCCAAGTTACAGGGGCCGAGACCCAGTACTTC.

On this clonotype itself: At one end, the junction sequence differs from germline, possibly due to a read error. CDR3 sequence reads: CSATGQAGDTYGQYF. In nucleotides, the CDR3 is TGCAGTGCCACGGGTCAGGCAGGGGATACCTACGGGCAGTACTTC. This chain links TRBV20-1 with TRBJ2-7; D possibly corresponds to TRBD1 (6 bases). Germline V gives CDR1 DFQATT, CDR2 SNEGSKA (reference sequence). This CDR3 has 15 residues.

This clonotype showed up just a few times. This could be a read error, since a much larger clone is one nucleotide away. The CDR3 sequence is CASSEALPSGSGERYF. The CDR3 DNA reads as TGTGCCAGCAGTGAAGCGCTTCCTAGCGGGAGTGGGGAGCGGTACTTC. The chain uses TRBV2 and TRBJ2-7, with 10 bases identical to TRBD2. This CDR3 comprises 16 residues. Germline V CDR1 and CDR2: SNHLY, FYNNEI.

In this sample, this clonotype turned up many times. This chain uses TRBV4-3 with TRBJ1-5; D is unresolved. The V gene lost 1 base and the J gene lost 4 bases, with 11 bases spanning the gap. The CDR3 has 15 amino acids. CDR1 LGHNA and CDR2 YSLEER come from the germline V gene. This CDR3 is CASSQVWGRNQPQHF. The CDR3 DNA reads as TGCGCCAGCAGCCAAGTTTGGGGAAGAAATCAGCCCCAGCATTTT.

This clonotype turned up a few times. The chain carries TRBV6-6 and TRBJ1-2, with 9 bases matching TRBD1. V was pared by 5 bases and J by 5 bases, with 9 bases of the junction left unmatched. Germline lookup yields CDR1 MNHNY and CDR2 SVGAGI (reference sequence). This CDR3 contains 15 residues. The CDR3 DNA reads TGTGCCAGCAGTCCTCTACAGGGGGCTAGGTATGGCTACACCTTC. This codes for CASSPLQGARYGYTF.

Comment on this clonotype: This may be a read error, as it is one base from a much larger clone. The rearrangement joins TRBV7-2 to TRBJ1-5; perhaps TRBD1 as D (6 bases). Germline values: CDR1 SGHTA, CDR2 FQGNSA. This CDR3 has 16 residues. The CDR3 reads CASSQVGQVGNRPQHF. In DNA form, the CDR3 reads TGTGCCAGCAGCCAGGTGGGACAAGTTGGCAATCGGCCCCAGCATTTT.

This clonotype occurred many times. V usage is TRBV13 and J usage is TRBJ1-2; TRBD1 is a possible D gene (6 bases). This CDR3 comprises 13 residues. Germline V CDR1 and CDR2: PRHDT, FYEKMQ (reference sequence). The V gene lost 0 bases and the J gene lost 6 bases, with 8 bases spanning the gap. DNA of the CDR3: TGTGCCAGCAGCTTAGGTCCAGGGGATGGCTACACCTTC. It translates to CASSLGPGDGYTF. Drawing the rest from reference TRBV13 and TRBJ1-2, the complete variable domain is AAGVIQSPRHLIKEKRETATLKCYPIPRHDTVYWYQQGPGQDPQFLISFYEKMQSDKGSIPDRFSAQQFSDYHSELNMSSLELGDSALYFCASSLGPGDGYTFGSGTRLTVV.

At least ten counts were recorded for this clonotype. This chain joins TRBV7-2 and TRBJ2-3; D perhaps matches TRBD1 (5 bases). V dropped 1 base and J dropped 4 bases, with 15 bases sitting between them. The CDR3 has 16 residues. CDR1 and CDR2 (germline): SGHTA, FQGNSA. The DNA of the CDR3 is TGTGCCAGCAGCTTAGGGGGCCGAGTAGTCTCAGATACGCAGTATTTT. Encoded protein: CASSLGGRVVSDTQYF.

Concerning this clonotype itself: This CDR3 is missing its conserved last phenylalanine or tryptophan, likely due to a read error. J is TRBJ1-2 and V is TRBV20-1, with 7 bases matching TRBD1. The length of the CDR3 is 15 residues. J gave up 0 bases and V 1 base, and 5 bases lay outside the gene matches. Germline CDR1 and CDR2: DFQATT and SNEGSKA (reference sequence). CDR3 sequence reads: CSARGRGSTNYGYTL. CDR3 nucleotide sequence: TGCAGTGCTAGAGGCAGGGGGAGTACTAACTATGGCTACACCCTC.

This clonotype was seen ten or more times. The chain links TRBV27 to TRBJ2-7; D not resolved. This CDR3 contains 13 residues. Germline loops: CDR1 MNHEY, CDR2 SMNVEV (reference sequence). Trimming stripped 2 bases from V and 3 bases from J, with 8 bases between. CDR3 sequence reads: CASSLAPNYEQYF. CDR3 in DNA: TGTGCCAGCAGTTTAGCACCGAACTACGAGCAGTACTTC.